This TCR beta chain was captured by sequencing in a study of CD8+CD57+ T cells in acquired aplastic anemia. The study profiled TCR beta VDJ and CDR3 using genomic DNA as template. A single record per CDR3 protein comes from TCRdb applying MiXCR to the reads. The sample has 200,000 or so distinct CDR3 sequences, approximately 50% seen once. In patients chosen for sequencing, flow cytometry had shown CD8+CD57+ cell expansion. There were no patients without severe acquired aplastic anemia. In this sample, this clonotype turned up once. One end of the junction fails to match germline, which may point to a read error. This CDR3 has 16 amino acids.

The J gene is TRBJ2-1, the V gene TRBV12-3 or TRBV12-4; 9 bases agree with TRBD1. The receptor was isolated from a human donor with aplastic anemia. Material: sorted CD4+, CD8+, or CD8+CD57+ T cells (not recorded which) from PBMCs. Written as DNA, the CDR3 is TGTGCCAGCAGTCTCCCAACAGGGGGCGACAACAATGAGCGGTTCTTC. Translating gives CASSLPTGGDNNERFF.